The 27 T cell receptor beta chains presented below share a single source sample, sequenced in a study of CXCR3-negative and CXCR3-positive naive CD8 T cells. UMI-labeled TRB cDNA libraries were prepared by 5' RACE. TCRdb re-analyzed the 5' RACE reads; it lists each CDR3 protein once, without DNA. This table holds 150,000 or so distinct CDR3 sequences. The sequencing sample was made of naive CXCR3- CD8+ T cells from blood. Subset meaning: CD45RO-CCR7+CD27+CD95- naive CD8+ T cells lacking CXCR3 (TNR3-). The origin of the receptors is a human donor in good health. Some clones in this sample may be carry-over from other donors' samples.

V gene TRBV6-5 combines with J gene TRBJ1-5; TCRdb proposes TRBD1, but this gene call is untestable without DNA. The CDR3 is 14 residues long. Germline assignment: CDR1 MNHEY and CDR2 SVGAGI. The CDR3 sequence is CASNNRGPGQPQHF.

The gene calls are TRBV23-1 and TRBJ1-5. TRBV23-1 counts as an open reading frame of uncertain function. The CDR3 has 16 amino acids. This CDR3 reads CASSQWTETSNQPQHF.

V and J are TRBV7-7 and TRBJ2-7; TCRdb's D call, TRBD1, is unchecked because there is no DNA. The germline gives CDR1 SSHAT, CDR2 FNYEAQ (reference sequence). The CDR3 runs to 14 residues. CDR3 sequence: CASSLELTGGEQYF.

The genes are TRBV4-3 and TRBJ1-2. The germline CDR1 and CDR2 sequences are LGHNA and YSLEER. CDR3 length: 14 amino acids. CDR3 sequence: CASSQGKEGPGYTF.

This chain joins TRBV4-2 and TRBJ2-5; TCRdb designates TRBD2, a call that cannot be tested without DNA. Germline V CDR1 and CDR2: LGHNA, YNFKEQ. The CDR3 has 16 residues. The CDR3 loop reads CASSQEGLAAKETQYF.

CDR3 loop: CASRYRGSNQPQHF. The V call is TRBV6-2 or TRBV6-3, the J call TRBJ1-5; TCRdb names TRBD1, which stays unverified in the absence of DNA. CDR1 MNHEY and CDR2 SVGEGT come from the germline V gene. The CDR3 spans 14 residues.

This chain joins TRBV28 and TRBJ2-2; no DNA is available, so the TRBD2 call from TCRdb remains unchecked. The CDR3 has 16 residues. CDR1 and CDR2 from the germline V gene are MDHEN and SYDVKM. This CDR3 is CASSLRLAGDTGELFF.

The V call is TRBV10-2, the J call TRBJ2-1. The CDR3 sequence is 12 residues long. Germline V gene data show CDR1 as WSHSY and CDR2 as SAAADI. CDR3 sequence: CASSAGSYEQFF.

This rearrangement joins TRBV28 to TRBJ2-3; TCRdb outputs TRBD2, but without DNA this stays unchecked. The CDR3 sequence is 15 residues long. Germline values: CDR1 MDHEN, CDR2 SYDVKM. CDR3 amino acids: CASSWASGSTDTQYF.

The chain uses TRBV10-3 and TRBJ2-7; lacking DNA, the TRBD1 call made by TCRdb goes unchecked. The germline CDR1 and CDR2 sequences are ENHRY and SYGVKD. The CDR3 has 13 amino acids. The chain's CDR3 is CAISESWGDEQYF.

J is TRBJ2-3 and V is TRBV15. In germline, CDR1 is LNHNV, CDR2 YYDKDF (reference sequence). The CDR3 sequence is 15 residues long. The CDR3 is CATSSMSRPTDTQYF.

This rearrangement joins TRBV7-8 to TRBJ2-2. From germline, CDR1 is SGHVS and CDR2 FQNEAQ. The CDR3 extends over 14 amino acids. CDR3 protein: CASSLGSNPGELFF.

This rearrangement joins TRBV4-3 to TRBJ2-2; the D gene TCRdb calls, TRBD2, cannot be checked with no DNA. The germline V gene has CDR1 LGHNA and CDR2 YSLEER. The CDR3 loop spans 20 amino acids. The CDR3 is CASSQRLGEGSVANTGELFF.

This chain connects TRBV29-1 to TRBJ1-1. The CDR3 length is 13 residues. Germline values: CDR1 SQVTM, CDR2 ANQGSEA. The chain's CDR3 is CSVTTPSTTEAFF.

The chain combines TRBV13 with TRBJ1-1; TCRdb's assignment of TRBD1 cannot be checked, as there is no DNA. This CDR3 is 15 amino acids long. Germline assignment: CDR1 PRHDT and CDR2 FYEKMQ (reference sequence). CDR3 loop: CASSTRGRGFTEAFF.

This chain uses TRBV25-1 with TRBJ2-1; lacking DNA, the TRBD1 call made by TCRdb goes unchecked. The V gene's germline CDR1 is MGHDK and CDR2 SYGVNS. CDR3 length equals 15 residues. CDR3 region: CASSDIRTGSPEQFF.

V is TRBV5-1 and J is TRBJ2-7; TCRdb outputs TRBD1, but without DNA this stays unchecked. Germline V gives CDR1 SGHRS, CDR2 YFSETQ. This CDR3 is built from 13 residues. CDR3 region: CASSLGGGVEQYF.

The chain is built from TRBV13 and TRBJ2-7; the TRBD1 assignment by TCRdb is unverifiable without DNA. Germline CDR1 and CDR2: PRHDT and FYEKMQ (reference sequence). This CDR3 has 15 amino acids. The CDR3 loop reads CASSPRTGGVYEQYF.

CDR3 region: CASSQRFTGYYEQYF. The rearrangement uses TRBV3-1 and TRBJ2-7; TCRdb gives TRBD1 as the D gene, but with no DNA this cannot be confirmed. Germline assignment: CDR1 LGHDT and CDR2 YNNKEL (reference sequence). This CDR3 is built from 15 residues.

The rearrangement joins TRBV12-3 or TRBV12-4 to TRBJ2-5; the D gene TCRdb calls, TRBD2, cannot be checked with no DNA. The CDR3 consists of 13 residues. CDR3 loop: CASSSLAGETQYF.

This chain uses TRBV27 with TRBJ2-1; there is no DNA to check the TCRdb D call of TRBD1. Germline assignment: CDR1 MNHEY and CDR2 SMNVEV (reference sequence). The CDR3 consists of 17 residues. The CDR3 here is CASSALPSDTRDGEQFF.

The chain recombines TRBV2 with TRBJ2-5; TCRdb lists TRBD1, though no DNA is available to test this call. CDR3 size: 14 residues. Looked up from germline, CDR1 is SNHLY and CDR2 is FYNNEI. CDR3 region: CASRDVLGTETQYF. The full variable domain, with the rest looked up from reference TRBV2 and TRBJ2-5, is EPEVTQTPSHQVTQMGQEVILRCVPISNHLYFYWYRQILGQKVEFLVSFYNNEISEKSEIFDDQFSVERPDGSNFTLKIRSTKLEDSAMYFCASRDVLGTETQYFGPGTRLLVL.

The chain carries TRBV29-1 and TRBJ2-5; TCRdb's D call of TRBD1 is untestable without DNA. Germline V CDR1 and CDR2: SQVTM, ANQGSEA. This CDR3 has 15 amino acids. CDR3 region: CSVEESRDSPETQYF.

V usage is TRBV5-1 and J usage is TRBJ2-1; TCRdb gives TRBD1 as the D gene, but with no DNA this cannot be confirmed. Looked up from germline, CDR1 is SGHRS and CDR2 is YFSETQ. The CDR3 has 15 residues. CDR3 amino acids: CASSQDRGLSNEQFF.

This sequence joins TRBV5-6 and TRBJ2-7; the TCRdb D gene call, TRBD1, has no DNA to confirm it. The CDR3 is 15 residues long. Germline V lookup: CDR1 SGHDT, CDR2 YYEEEE. The CDR3 sequence: CASSLGAGSVYEQYF.

This chain links TRBV2 with TRBJ2-1; no DNA is available, so the TRBD2 call from TCRdb remains unchecked. This CDR3 region has 18 residues. CDR1 is SNHLY, CDR2 FYNNEI, per germline. This CDR3 is CASSEFAIAGGPDNEQFF.

This sequence joins TRBV27 and TRBJ2-5; the D gene TCRdb calls, TRBD1, cannot be checked with no DNA. Germline CDR1 reads MNHEY; CDR2 reads SMNVEV (reference sequence). The CDR3 covers 17 residues. CDR3 loop: CASGLSLGTGKFQTQYF.